One TCR beta chain is described in this entry. The antigen is unknown. The same CDR3 is also encoded by other DNA sequences in this sample. The CDR3 covers 13 residues. Germline CDR1 reads SNHLY; CDR2 reads FYNNEI. V lost 6 bases to trimming and J lost 5 bases; unmatched junction nucleotides: 5. The method was immunoSEQ multiplex PCR; TCRdb's version includes in-frame clones alone and lacks a portion of them. This table holds 80,000 to 100,000 clones, roughly 84% found once. This entry belongs to a study of cytomegalovirus exposure and HLA in healthy donors. The study, taken as a whole, reports: Reportedly, cytomegalovirus status was diagnosed with high sensitivity and specificity. Researchers catalogued about 150 TCR beta chains as cytomegalovirus-associated.

This chain connects TRBV2 to TRBJ1-1; 8 nucleotides line up with TRBD1. This clonotype originated in a man between 18 and 29 years old in good health and CMV-seropositive. The sample was PBMCs. CDR3 nucleotides: TGTGCCAGCAGGGACAGGGTCGATACTGAAGCTTTCTTT. Translation: CASRDRVDTEAFF.